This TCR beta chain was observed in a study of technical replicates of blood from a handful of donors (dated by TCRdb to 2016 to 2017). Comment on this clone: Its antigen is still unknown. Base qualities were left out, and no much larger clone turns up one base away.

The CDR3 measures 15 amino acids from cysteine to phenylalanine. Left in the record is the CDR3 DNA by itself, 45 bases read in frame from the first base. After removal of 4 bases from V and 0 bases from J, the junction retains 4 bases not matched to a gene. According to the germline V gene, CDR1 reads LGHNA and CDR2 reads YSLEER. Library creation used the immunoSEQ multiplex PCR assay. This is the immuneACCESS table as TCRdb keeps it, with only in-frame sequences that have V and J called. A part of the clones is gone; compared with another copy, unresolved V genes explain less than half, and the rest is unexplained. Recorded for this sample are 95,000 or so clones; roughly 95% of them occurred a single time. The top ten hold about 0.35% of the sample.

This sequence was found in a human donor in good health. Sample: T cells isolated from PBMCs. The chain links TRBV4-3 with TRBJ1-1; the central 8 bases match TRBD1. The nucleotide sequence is TGCGCCAGCAGCCCGACAGGGGCTATGAACACTGAAGCTTTCTTT. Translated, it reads CASSPTGAMNTEAFF.